The rows below give T cell receptor beta chains drawn from one sample of a study of blood T cells in healthy people across ages. One entry per CDR3 protein, called by TCRdb with MiXCR from the 5' RACE reads. The sample lists 1,300,000 or so distinct CDR3 sequences, roughly 64% occurring once. Source material: blood. All receptors come from a man aged 18-30 years in good health. Both conserved end residues are part of each CDR3. A D gene is named only where the DNA matches it firmly. Clone size is stated in some rows and not others, as once, few, many or a class when expanded.

TRBJ1-1 TRBD1 TRBV7-6 . TGTGCCAGCAGCACCACGACAGGGATCTTTTCTGAAGCTTTCTTT CASSTTTGIFSEAFF
TRBJ2-3 TRBD2 TRBV27 . TGTGCCAGCAGCCACCTAGCGGGGGGGCGATCAGATACGCAGTATTTT CASSHLAGGRSDTQYF
TRBJ2-5 . TRBV7-2 . TGTGCCAGCAGCTTAACCCGGAGCGGTACGGGGGAGACCCAGTACTTC CASSLTRSGTGETQYF
TRBJ2-5 . TRBV27 . TGTGCCAGCAGTCCCCCCGACCAAGAGACCCAGTACTTC CASSPPDQETQYF
TRBJ2-7 . TRBV4-1 few TGCGCCAGCAGCCAAGATGACCGGCCGTACTCCTACGAGCAGTACTTC CASSQDDRPYSYEQYF
TRBJ1-2 . TRBV11-2 . TGTGCCAGCAGCTTAGAGGGGTCTTGGGGGGGCTATGGCTACACCTTC CASSLEGSWGGYGYTF
TRBJ2-5 . TRBV5-1 . TGCGCCAGCAGCTTCTACCGGGGCGCGAAAGAGACCCAGTACTTC CASSFYRGAKETQYF
TRBJ1-5 . TRBV21-1 . TGTGCCAGCATCCCCCCCGAGACAGGCAGTCAGCCCCAGCATTTT CASIPPETGSQPQHF
TRBJ2-1 TRBD2 TRBV11-2 . TGTGCCAGCAGCCAGCTCTCTAGCGGAGCGGACAATGAGCAGTTCTTC CASSQLSSGADNEQFF
TRBJ1-4 . TRBV12-3/TRBV12-4 . TGTGCCAGCAGTTTTCCCGGTGAAAAACTGTTTTTT CASSFPGEKLFF
TRBJ2-3 . TRBV7-2 . TGTGCCAGCAGCTTAGCGACGCGGGGACCCTTCGGAGATACGCAGTATTTT CASSLATRGPFGDTQYF
TRBJ2-2 . TRBV4-2 . TGTGCCAGCGGACCCGCTTATCAGGGGGGGGAGCTGTTTTTT CASGPAYQGGELFF
TRBJ1-2 . TRBV25-1 . TGTGCCAGCAGTGAGGACAGTACCTATGGCTACACCTTC CASSEDSTYGYTF
TRBJ2-2 . TRBV29-1 . TGCAGCGTTGATTATGGGGCTAACACCGGGGAGCTGTTTTTT CSVDYGANTGELFF
TRBJ1-2 . TRBV6-1 . TGTGCCAGCGATCAGAATACTAACTATGGCTACACCTTC CASDQNTNYGYTF
TRBJ2-7 TRBD2 TRBV20-1 . TGCAGTGCTAGAGGGGGCTTTGGGCGGGAGGGCGACTACGAGCAGTACTTC CSARGGFGREGDYEQYF
TRBJ2-4 TRBD1 TRBV7-9 . TGTGCCAGCAGCGAATACCTCGGACAGGCGAAGTACTTC CASSEYLGQAKYF
TRBJ1-6 . TRBV2 . TGTGCCAGCAGTGAGGCCGGCGAAGTAAATTCACCCCTCCACTTT CASSEAGEVNSPLHF
TRBJ2-2 . TRBV11-2 . TGTGCCAGCAGCCGCGACAGCTTGGCCGGGGAGCTGTTTTTT CASSRDSLAGELFF
TRBJ1-5 . TRBV6-6 . TGTGCCAGCAGTGACCTTGGGAGTCAGCCCCAGCATTTT CASSDLGSQPQHF
TRBJ1-2 . TRBV7-2 many TGTGCCAGCAGCCCCGGAGCTAACTATGGCTACACCTTC CASSPGANYGYTF
TRBJ2-7 . TRBV4-1 . TGCGCCAGCAGCCAGGACAGTCCGTATTACGAGCAGTACTTC CASSQDSPYYEQYF
TRBJ2-5 . TRBV10-1 . TGCGCCAGCAGTGAGTCCGGTCCAGGGGTGTCATCGCAGTACTTC CASSESGPGVSSQYF
TRBJ2-7 . TRBV7-2 . TGTGCCAGCAGCTTCGCGAGCGTCCAGTACTTC CASSFASVQYF
TRBJ1-2 TRBD1 TRBV6-5 . TGTGCCAGCAGATACGGGACAGGGGTCGAGCGGGGCTACACCTTC CASRYGTGVERGYTF
TRBJ1-5 . TRBV7-9 . TGTGCCAGCAGCATCGAGAACAATCAGCCCCAGCATTTT CASSIENNQPQHF
TRBJ2-5 TRBD2 TRBV6-1 . TGTGCCAGCAGCGGGCGGGTAGCGGGGGCCCAAGAGACCCAGTACTTC CASSGRVAGAQETQYF
TRBJ2-5 . TRBV3-1 . TGTGCCAGCAGCCAAGGGGCACTGTTTGGGGACCAGTACTTC CASSQGALFGDQYF
TRBJ2-3 . TRBV21-1 . TGTGCCAGCAGCCTCACGGCAGGAAATCCAGATACGCAGTATTTT CASSLTAGNPDTQYF
TRBJ2-6 . TRBV3-1 few TGTGCCAGCAGCCAAGTCCGCTCTGGGGCCAACGTCCTGACTTTC CASSQVRSGANVLTF
TRBJ2-1 . TRBV27 . TGTGCCAGCACCCAGATAGCCGGGGGAAGGAATGAGCAGTTCTTC CASTQIAGGRNEQFF
TRBJ1-2 . TRBV5-6 . TGTGCCAGCAGCTTGCCCCTTGTGGGAGGCTACACCTTC CASSLPLVGGYTF
TRBJ2-5 . TRBV7-9 . TGTGCCAGCCGCAACACGACGGAGGGGGCAAAGAGAACCCAGTACTTC CASRNTTEGAKRTQYF
TRBJ1-1 . TRBV29-1 once TGCAGCGCCCATGGGGGGGACACTGAAGCTTTCTTT CSAHGGDTEAFF
TRBJ2-3 TRBD2 TRBV12-3/TRBV12-4 . TGTGCCAGCAGTTTTGGGAGCGGGGGTGGAGCAGATACGCAGTATTTT CASSFGSGGGADTQYF
TRBJ2-1 TRBD2 TRBV12-3/TRBV12-4 . TGTGCCAGCAATCTAGCGGGAGTTAAGGACAATGAGCAGTTCTTC CASNLAGVKDNEQFF
TRBJ1-1 TRBD1 TRBV4-1 . TGCGCCAGCAGCCACGCACCGGGACAGCTTAGTATGAACACTGAAGCTTTCTTT CASSHAPGQLSMNTEAFF
TRBJ2-7 . TRBV5-1 few TGCGCCAGCAGCTTCGATCCTAATTCCTACGAGCAGTACTTC CASSFDPNSYEQYF
TRBJ1-5 TRBD1 TRBV4-1 few TGCGCCAGCAGCCTAGGGACAGGGGGTAGTGATCAGCCCCAGCATTTT CASSLGTGGSDQPQHF
TRBJ1-2 TRBD1 TRBV7-9 once TGTGCCAGCAGCCTTGACGAGACAGGGTCTGTCGATGGCTACACCTTC CASSLDETGSVDGYTF
TRBJ2-7 TRBD2 TRBV29-1 few TGCAGCGTTGAAGTGACTAGCGAGACCTACGAGCAGTACTTC CSVEVTSETYEQYF
TRBJ2-1 . TRBV20-1 . TGCAGTGCTAGCCTACAACTAGGAAGTGAGCAGTTCTTC CSASLQLGSEQFF
TRBJ2-4 TRBD2 TRBV29-1 . TGCAGCGTTGTCAGCGGGGGTAAAAGCATTCAGTACTTC CSVVSGGKSIQYF
TRBJ2-5 . TRBV6-6 . TGTGCCAGCAGCACCCGGGACTGGAAAGAGACCCAGTACTTC CASSTRDWKETQYF
TRBJ2-3 . TRBV15 once TGTGCCACCAGCAGTAAGCCCCAAGGAGGCACAGATACGCAGTATTTT CATSSKPQGGTDTQYF
TRBJ2-1 . TRBV4-1 few TGCGCCAGCAGCCTCCGGGCGGGGGCCTCCAATGAGCAGTTCTTC CASSLRAGASNEQFF
TRBJ1-1 . TRBV29-1 few TGCAGCGTGCATTCAGATAACACTGAAGCTTTCTTT CSVHSDNTEAFF
TRBJ2-6 . TRBV29-1 few TGCAGCGTTCTTCTCGGGGATCTTCCTGGGGCCAACGTCCTGACTTTC CSVLLGDLPGANVLTF
TRBJ2-1 TRBD2 TRBV20-1 . TGCAGTGCTAGAGATAAAGGAGCGGGACTACCCCTAGGGAGTGAGCAGTTCTTC CSARDKGAGLPLGSEQFF
TRBJ1-2 TRBD1 TRBV4-1 . TGCGCCAGCAGCCGGGACAGGGGACGGGATAACTATGGTTACACCTTC CASSRDRGRDNYGYTF
TRBJ1-1 . TRBV15 . TGTGCCACCAGCAGGGACAACCCGAGGGACACTGAAGCTTTCTTT CATSRDNPRDTEAFF
TRBJ1-1 . TRBV5-6 . TGTGCCAGCAGCTACGACAGTGGGTACACTGAAGCTTTCTTT CASSYDSGYTEAFF
TRBJ2-5 . TRBV7-2 few TGTGCCAGCAGCCCGGTTGGTGTGGAGACCCAGTACTTC CASSPVGVETQYF
TRBJ2-6 . TRBV7-2 few TGTGCCAGCAGCAGTCCAGGGTTCTCTGGGGCCAACGTCCTGACTTTC CASSSPGFSGANVLTF